Below are 22 T cell receptor beta chains sequenced from a single sample in a study of blood T cell repertoires in COVID-19. Clones were read by immunoSEQ multiplex PCR, and TCRdb kept only the in-frame ones, dropping some. The data show a few hundred thousand clones, with about 85% seen just once and 18% held by the top ten. Sample: PBMCs or T cells enriched from blood (not recorded which). The source is a man in his forties who had recovered from COVID-19.

The chain joins TRBV5-1 to TRBJ2-1, with 7 nucleotides matching TRBD1. Germline V CDR1 and CDR2: SGHRS, YFSETQ. Germline trimming cut 4 bases from V and 5 bases from J; bases unmatched to any gene: 6. The CDR3 is made up of 14 amino acids. The CDR3 is CASSVGTEHNEQFF. As DNA, the CDR3 is TGCGCCAGCAGCGTCGGGACAGAACACAATGAGCAGTTCTTC.

The gene calls are TRBV7-2 and TRBJ2-5; D unresolved. Germline V gene lookup returns CDR1 SGHTA and CDR2 FQGNSA. V dropped 1 base and J dropped 5 bases, with 14 bases sitting between them. CDR3 length: 15 amino acids. The CDR3 region has the DNA TGTGCCAGCAGCTTAGGACTCGACGTCTGGGAGACCCAGTACTTC. Amino acids: CASSLGLDVWETQYF.

This rearrangement joins TRBV25-1 to TRBJ1-6; no clear D gene. CDR3 length: 14 amino acids. V lost 4 bases to trimming and J lost 5 bases, with 9 bases between them. Germline V gives CDR1 MGHDK, CDR2 SYGVNS. CDR3 DNA: TGTGCCAGCAGTGTGTCCCCAAATAATTCACCCCTCCACTTT. This translates into CASSVSPNNSPLHF.

The chain recombines TRBV13 with TRBJ2-5; TRBD1 agrees at 8 bases. CDR1 is PRHDT, CDR2 FYEKMQ, per germline (reference sequence). With 4 bases clipped from V and 3 bases from J, the junction kept 4 bases outside the gene matches. This CDR3 has 14 amino acids. The CDR3 region has the DNA TGTGCCAGCAGCTCGCGGACAGGGAAAGAGACCCAGTACTTC. Translated, it gives CASSSRTGKETQYF.

Notes on this clone: This same CDR3 is encoded by further DNA sequences in the sample. The gene calls are TRBV6-5 and TRBJ2-2; 8 bases agree with TRBD1. CDR1 MNHEY and CDR2 SVGAGI come from the germline V gene. Trimming at V came to 5 bases and at J to 6 bases, leaving 2 bases not matched to a gene. CDR3 length: 13 residues. DNA for the CDR3: TGTGCCAGCAGTCCACAGGGGGCCGGGGAGCTGTTTTTT. It is translated as CASSPQGAGELFF.

CDR3 sequence: CASSRNAGEADTQYF. In DNA, the CDR3 is TGTGCCAGTAGTAGAAACGCAGGGGAAGCAGATACGCAGTATTTT. This chain uses TRBV19 with TRBJ2-3; perhaps TRBD1 as D (6 bases). Germline CDR1 LNHDA, CDR2 SQIVND (reference sequence). V lost 4 bases and J lost 4, with 15 bases in between. CDR3 length: 15 residues. Drawing the rest from reference TRBV19 and TRBJ2-3, the complete variable domain is DGGITQSPKYLFRKEGQNVTLSCEQNLNHDAMYWYRQDPGQGLRLIYYSQIVNDFQKGDIAEGYSVSREKKESFPLTVTSAQKNPTAFYLCASSRNAGEADTQYFGPGTRLTVL.

This sequence joins TRBV28 and TRBJ2-3, with TRBD1 as a possible D gene (5 bases). Between the trimmed V and J ends, which lost 7 bases and 0 bases, there was a span of 14 bases. CDR1 is MDHEN, CDR2 SYDVKM, per germline. CDR3 size: 15 residues. The CDR3 sequence is CASTPGQSSTDTQYF. The CDR3 bases are TGTGCCAGCACCCCCGGACAATCTAGCACAGATACGCAGTATTTT.

This chain links TRBV4-2 with TRBJ2-7; 8 nucleotides align to TRBD2. Germline CDR1 reads LGHNA; CDR2 reads YNFKEQ. Trimming took 0 bases from V and 7 from J; bases not matched to a gene: 8. The CDR3 is 15 residues long. The chain's CDR3 is CASSQEGLGHGEQYF. The CDR3 DNA follows: TGTGCCAGCAGCCAAGAGGGACTAGGGCATGGTGAGCAGTACTTC.

This chain uses TRBV6-5 with TRBJ1-2; D unclear. The length of the CDR3 is 11 residues. In germline, CDR1 is MNHEY, CDR2 SVGAGI. V was clipped by 8 bases and J by 2 bases, with 6 bases between them. The CDR3 loop reads CASGSNYGYTF. For the CDR3, the DNA is TGTGCCAGCGGTTCAAACTATGGCTACACCTTC.

J is TRBJ2-7 and V is TRBV4-1; 12 bases are a match to TRBD2. V dropped 4 bases and J dropped 3; count of bases not matched to a gene: 10. The germline CDR1 and CDR2 sequences are MGHRA and YSYEKL. This CDR3 is built from 17 residues. CDR3 sequence reads: CASSLSPGTSGLYEQYF. CDR3 coding DNA: TGCGCCAGCAGCCTCAGCCCCGGGACTAGCGGGCTCTACGAGCAGTACTTC.

The chain employs TRBV16 and TRBJ1-5; no definite D call. Per the germline V gene, CDR1 is KGHSY and CDR2 is FQNENV. The CDR3 runs 14 residues. V lost 2 bases and J 4 bases, leaving 9 bases between the germline ends. The CDR3 sequence is CASSQRQDNQPQHF. Here the CDR3 DNA reads TGTGCCAGCAGCCAAAGGCAGGATAATCAGCCCCAGCATTTT.

This chain joins TRBV7-9 and TRBJ2-7; D not certain. Germline assignment: CDR1 SEHNR and CDR2 FQNEAQ (reference sequence). The V end lost 5 bases, the J end lost 3 bases, and 11 bases lay between the germline ends. This CDR3 has 13 residues. The CDR3 DNA follows: TGTGCCAGCAGCACACCTGGCAACTACGAGCAGTACTTC. Amino acids: CASSTPGNYEQYF. Variable domain in full (rest from reference TRBV7-9 and TRBJ2-7): DTGVSQNPRHKITKRGQNVTFRCDPISEHNRLYWYRQTLGQGPEFLTYFQNEAQLEKSRLLSDRFSAERPKGSFSTLEIQRTEQGDSAMYLCASSTPGNYEQYFGPGTRLTVT.

V is TRBV5-1 and J is TRBJ2-2, with a possible D match to TRBD2 (6 bases). Deletions cut 4 bases from V and 4 bases from J, with 17 bases between. Germline lookup yields CDR1 SGHRS and CDR2 YFSETQ. This CDR3 is 16 amino acids long. Written as DNA, the CDR3 is TGCGCCAGCAGCCCTTTTAGCGGAACACCCACCGGGGAGCTGTTTTTT. Translated: CASSPFSGTPTGELFF.

This clone was seen only a few times. V usage is TRBV19 and J usage is TRBJ2-7; D not certain. CDR1 and CDR2 (germline): LNHDA, SQIVND (reference sequence). V lost 7 bases to trimming and J lost 3 bases, with 19 bases between them. The CDR3 is made up of 15 amino acids. The CDR3 coding sequence is TGTGCCAGTACCCCTCGGAGTTCTCAAGGCTACGAGCAGTACTTC. Translation gives CASTPRSSQGYEQYF.

In this sample, this clone turned up once. The chain combines TRBV5-4 with TRBJ2-3; tentative D call: TRBD2 (5 bases). The CDR3 totals 14 residues. V was shortened by 0 bases and J by 1 base, with 6 bases between the two germline ends. Germline V gene data show CDR1 as SGHNT and CDR2 as YYREEE (reference sequence). CDR3 protein: CASSLDGGTDTQYF. The CDR3 DNA reads TGTGCCAGCAGCTTGGACGGGGGCACAGATACGCAGTATTTT.

The chain employs TRBV27 and TRBJ1-2, with D hard to call. The CDR3 contains 13 residues. The V gene's germline CDR1 is MNHEY and CDR2 SMNVEV (reference sequence). Deletions cut 8 bases from V and 4 bases from J, with 14 bases between. CDR3 sequence (DNA): TGTGCCAGCGGTCTGTACCTCGGCTATGGCTACACCTTC. Encoded protein: CASGLYLGYGYTF.

This chain uses TRBV10-3 with TRBJ2-7; no clear D gene. The CDR3 consists of 13 residues. V lost 2 bases and J lost 4, with 9 bases in between. Per germline, CDR1 ENHRY and CDR2 SYGVKD. This CDR3 is CAISEGSRYEQYF. The CDR3 nucleotides are TGTGCCATCAGTGAGGGAAGCAGGTACGAGCAGTACTTC.

This chain links TRBV5-5 with TRBJ1-3, with a weak D call TRBD1 (6 bases). The germline gives CDR1 SGHKS, CDR2 YYEKEE (reference sequence). The CDR3 length is 16 residues. V lost 3 bases, J lost 0 bases, and 13 bases lay in between. The CDR3 coding sequence is TGTGCCAGCAGCTCTCCCGGGACATCCTCTGGAAACACCATATATTTT. Translation: CASSSPGTSSGNTIYF.

V is TRBV2 and J is TRBJ2-5, with 13 bases aligning to TRBD2. The CDR3 extends over 18 amino acids. Germline V gene sequence: CDR1 SNHLY, CDR2 FYNNEI. V was clipped by 5 bases and J by 1 base; unmatched bases: 10. The CDR3 region is CASSRGLAGDLPQETQYF. In DNA form, the CDR3 reads TGTGCCAGCAGTCGAGGACTAGCGGGAGATTTACCCCAAGAGACCCAGTACTTC.

J is TRBJ1-3 and V is TRBV6-5; 9 bases are a match to TRBD1. Germline CDR1 is MNHEY and CDR2 is SVGAGI. CDR3 length equals 12 residues. CDR3 DNA: TGTGCGACCCGGACAGGGGCAAACACCATATATTTT. Translation: CATRTGANTIYF.

This clone was counted only a few times. This chain joins TRBV28 and TRBJ1-3, with D perhaps matching TRBD1 (6 bases). V was clipped by 7 bases and J by 3 bases, with 19 bases between them. Per the germline V gene, CDR1 is MDHEN and CDR2 is SYDVKM. This CDR3 has 16 residues. The CDR3 coding sequence is TGTGCCAGCATTCCGGGTGGGGGGGCTAATGGAAACACCATATATTTT. Translating it yields CASIPGGGANGNTIYF.

This clone was counted a few times. The rearrangement links TRBV27 to TRBJ2-2; 9 bases are a match to TRBD1. The CDR3 runs to 15 residues. The V gene's germline CDR1 is MNHEY and CDR2 SMNVEV (reference sequence). Trimming cost V 3 bases and J 5 bases; bases outside gene matches: 4. This CDR3 reads CASSFRQGGTGELFF. The CDR3 DNA reads TGTGCCAGCAGTTTTCGACAGGGGGGAACCGGGGAGCTGTTTTTT.